This is a list of T cell receptor beta chains from one sample in a study of shared clonotypes between healthy human individuals. Assay used: immunoSEQ multiplex PCR; TCRdb lists only in-frame clones, some missing. The sample has about 600,000 clones, roughly four fifths seen once. The sample was PBMCs. Receptor source: a woman aged 40 to 50 in good health. Some clones in this sample may be carry-over from other donors' samples. CDR3s include the opening cysteine and the closing phenylalanine or tryptophan.

j_call | v_call | cdr3_aa
TRBJ2-3 | TRBV5-4 | CASSLDVKRDTQYF
TRBJ1-3 | TRBV5-8 | CASSFVSSGNTIYF
TRBJ2-1 | TRBV5-1 | CASSWDLQIGSYNEQFF
TRBJ1-4 | TRBV11-2 | CASSSDREKLFF
TRBJ1-3 | TRBV5-1 | CASSPQGSQGNTIYF
TRBJ2-7 | TRBV7-2 | CASSGPGLAGREQYF
TRBJ2-2 | TRBV5-1 | CASQEQGTGELFF
TRBJ2-7 | TRBV5-5 | CASSSYTLSYEQYF
TRBJ1-1 | TRBV6-5 | CASSVQKNTEAFF
TRBJ2-7 | TRBV5-4 | CASSFYPGEQYF
TRBJ2-1 | TRBV6-5 | CASSYQPGVSNEQFF
TRBJ1-2 | TRBV27 | CASRGHISSGGYTF
TRBJ2-1 | TRBV6-1 | CASSEAGSGSNEQFF
TRBJ2-1 | TRBV15 | CATSRDQRVDNEQFF
TRBJ2-7 | TRBV28 | CASSPGTFPYEQYF
TRBJ2-3 | TRBV4-1 | CASSPGTGASTDTQYF
TRBJ2-5 | TRBV30 | CAWSYREWGQETQYF
TRBJ1-5 | TRBV18 | CASSPSGPNSNQPQHF